This T cell receptor beta chain was documented in a study of blood T cell repertoires in COVID-19. Produced via immunoSEQ multiplex PCR; TCRdb's table is partial and in-frame only. The sample carries about 46,000 clones, 80% to 90% recorded once. The CDR3 is made up of 14 amino acids. The germline V and J ends were trimmed by 3 bases and 6 bases, with 13 bases remaining between them. The germline V gene has CDR1 SGHRS and CDR2 YFSETQ. The receptor comes from a human donor with active COVID-19. The donor label of this sample is uncertain. This sequence joins TRBV5-1 and TRBJ2-1; the D gene is possibly TRBD1 (5 bases). Sequencing was done on a sample of peripheral blood. The CDR3 coding sequence is TGCGCCAGCAGCTCGGACGCGCAGGGCAATGAGCAGTTCTTC. Protein sequence: CASSSDAQGNEQFF.